The present T cell receptor (beta chain) was sequenced within a study of blood T cell repertoires in COVID-19. The wider study: Donors in the United States, Italy and Spain gave samples during acute or convalescent COVID-19. Sources were T cells, B-cell-depleted T cells, or PBMCs; the material itself was cDNA or gDNA.

Recovery meant two consecutive negative NP/OP PCR tests, professional clearance, or resolved symptoms. Sequencing used immunoSEQ multiplex PCR; TCRdb keeps in-frame clones, though not all of them. The sample carries 320,000 or so clones, approximately 84% recorded once. The CDR3 is 16 amino acids. Germline-derived CDR1 and CDR2 are SGHTA and FQGNSA. Trimming removed 1 base from V and 4 bases from J; junction bases left unmatched: 5. The sample taken for sequencing was PBMCs or T cells enriched from blood (not recorded which). This sequence was found in a woman aged 25 to 39 who had recovered from COVID-19. The V gene is TRBV7-2, the J gene TRBJ2-1, with TRBD2 matching 9 bases. The CDR3: CASSLVSGGKYNEQFF. CDR3 DNA: TGTGCCAGCAGCTTAGTTAGCGGGGGCAAATACAATGAGCAGTTCTTC.